The rows below give T cell receptor beta chains drawn from one sample of a study of T cells of healthy individuals. TCRdb called the 5' RACE reads again in MiXCR, with one record for every CDR3 protein. The table includes 45,000 to 60,000 distinct CDR3 sequences, roughly 14% detected once. The source is a human donor in good health. Both conserved end residues are part of each CDR3. The D gene is left open where the match is weak. Some rows have no size entry. The others give once, few or many, or a class for an expanded clone.

TGTGCCAGCAGCTCGGCCCCCCGGGACAGGGAGAACATTCAGTACTTC | CASSSAPRDRENIQYF | TRBJ2-4 | TRBV11-2 | TRBD1 | few
TGCAGCGTTGAGTTAGCGGGATCATACTACGAGCAGTACTTC | CSVELAGSYYEQYF | TRBJ2-7 | TRBV29-1 | TRBD2 | many
TGTGCCAGTAGTCAAAATCCGACAGGGGTCAATCAGCCCCAGCATTTT | CASSQNPTGVNQPQHF | TRBJ1-5 | TRBV19 | TRBD1 | few
TGTGCCAGCAGCTTAGCGTCTAGCGGGGGTCCATCCTACAATGAGCAGTTCTTC | CASSLASSGGPSYNEQFF | TRBJ2-1 | TRBV7-9 | TRBD2 | few
TGTGCCAGCAGCTCTAGCGGGGGCGTCTACGAGCAGTACTTC | CASSSSGGVYEQYF | TRBJ2-7 | TRBV6-1 | TRBD2 | many
TGTGCCAGCAGGGGGGCGGGAGACCGCGAGCAGTACTTC | CASRGAGDREQYF | TRBJ2-7 | TRBV12-3/TRBV12-4 | - | few
TGTGCCAGCTCACCCGTCAGGACAGCAGTCAAAAACATTCAGTACTTC | CASSPVRTAVKNIQYF | TRBJ2-4 | TRBV18 | - | -
TGCGCCAGCAGCTTGACTCATAGCACAGATACGCAGTATTTT | CASSLTHSTDTQYF | TRBJ2-3 | TRBV5-1 | - | -
TGTGCCAGCAGCCCCAAGGCCTACGGGACCTCCTACGAGCAGTACTTC | CASSPKAYGTSYEQYF | TRBJ2-7 | TRBV27 | - | -
TGTGCCAGCGGGATGCTTACCGGGGAGCTGTTTTTT | CASGMLTGELFF | TRBJ2-2 | TRBV9 | - | few
TGTGCCAGCAGCCCTCATGGGAGGGGGGAGACAGATACGCAGTATTTT | CASSPHGRGETDTQYF | TRBJ2-3 | TRBV12-3/TRBV12-4 | - | few
TGTGCCACCAGCAGAGAGGGCGGCAGTACCTACGAGCAGTACTTC | CATSREGGSTYEQYF | TRBJ2-7 | TRBV15 | - | -
TGTGCCAGCAGCCCGCCTAGGGACATCAGCCACACCGGGGAGCTGTTTTTT | CASSPPRDISHTGELFF | TRBJ2-2 | TRBV5-8 | - | many
TGTGCCAGCAGCGGCGGACTAGCGGGAGGAGTTGCCGATACGCAGTATTTT | CASSGGLAGGVADTQYF | TRBJ2-3 | TRBV9 | TRBD2 | many
TGCAGTGCTAGCAAGGCAAGTTCTGGCACTGAAGCTTTCTTT | CSASKASSGTEAFF | TRBJ1-1 | TRBV20-1 | - | -
TGTGCCAGCAGCTTTACTAGCGGGACTAGCACAGATACGCAGTATTTT | CASSFTSGTSTDTQYF | TRBJ2-3 | TRBV7-2 | TRBD2 | -
TGTGCCAGCAGTTACTCTACAGGGACCAATTCACCCCTCCACTTT | CASSYSTGTNSPLHF | TRBJ1-6 | TRBV6-6 | - | many
TGCGCCAGCAGCCAAGATAGACTAGCGCTTAACACCGGGGAGCTGTTTTTT | CASSQDRLALNTGELFF | TRBJ2-2 | TRBV4-1 | TRBD2 | -
TGTGCCAGCACCTCCCGAGGCGGGGAGACCCAGTACTTC | CASTSRGGETQYF | TRBJ2-5 | TRBV7-2 | - | many
TGCAGTGCTAGAGCGGCTTTAGGCACGACAAGCACAGATACGCAGTATTTT | CSARAALGTTSTDTQYF | TRBJ2-3 | TRBV20-1 | - | few
TGCAGTGGGGGGACAACTCAAGAGACCCAGTACTTC | CSGGTTQETQYF | TRBJ2-5 | TRBV20-1 | - | many
TGTGCTAGTGGTTGGACCGGGTTGGCCACAGATACGCAGTATTTT | CASGWTGLATDTQYF | TRBJ2-3 | TRBV12-5 | - | few
TGTGCCAGCAGCGCCTCCGGGACAGGAACCTACAATGAGCAGTTCTTC | CASSASGTGTYNEQFF | TRBJ2-1 | TRBV7-9 | TRBD1 | few
TGTGCCAGCACCTCACAGGGACTGCGCACAGATACGCAGTATTTT | CASTSQGLRTDTQYF | TRBJ2-3 | TRBV6-2/TRBV6-3 | - | many
TGCAGCGTTGCAGGGCCGAGCACAGATACGCAGTATTTT | CSVAGPSTDTQYF | TRBJ2-3 | TRBV29-1 | - | many
TGCAGCGTCGCCCACAGGGGAAACACTGAAGCTTTCTTT | CSVAHRGNTEAFF | TRBJ1-1 | TRBV29-1 | TRBD1 | many
TGTGCCAGCAGCCAAGAATTGGATTCACCCCTCCACTTT | CASSQELDSPLHF | TRBJ1-6 | TRBV14 | - | few
TGCGCCAGCGCCAAAACAGGGGGTAGCAATCAGCCCCAGCATTTT | CASAKTGGSNQPQHF | TRBJ1-5 | TRBV10-2 | TRBD1 | few